The entry below gives a single T cell receptor (beta chain) sequence along with its context. Its cognate antigen is unknown. The CDR3 sequence is 14 residues long. V gave up 4 bases and J gave up 2 bases; unmatched junction bases: 4. The germline gives CDR1 SGHTA, CDR2 FQGNSA. Donors in the study were healthy people who gave bone marrow. The data derive from a study of cytomegalovirus exposure and HLA in healthy donors. Researchers ran the PCR with 60 Vbeta and 13 Jbeta primers. Produced via immunoSEQ multiplex PCR; TCRdb's table is partial and in-frame only. The sample consists of over 200,000 clones, about three quarters of them appearing once. Study conclusions and caveats: An analysis done earlier found most TCR beta V segments productive about 87% or about 30% of the time. Excluded: some indistinguishable V segments such as TRBV6-2 and TRBV6-3.

The sequenced material came from PBMCs. The rearrangement uses TRBV7-2 and TRBJ2-7, with TRBD2 matching over 8 bases. The TCR comes from a woman in her sixties in good health and CMV-seropositive. CDR3 loop: CASSSSGGPYEQYF. For the CDR3, the DNA is TGTGCCAGCAGCTCCAGCGGGGGCCCCTACGAGCAGTACTTC.